Following are 29 T cell receptor beta chains from one sample sequenced in a study of CD8 T cells in Susac syndrome. Random hexamers served to reverse transcribe roughly 0.45 to 1 ug RNA. TCRdb recomputed calls from the immunoSEQ multiplex PCR reads with MiXCR, one row per CDR3 protein. Here the sample spans a few hundred thousand distinct CDR3 sequences, 85% to 95% being singletons. The sample consisted of CD4+ T cells from PBMCs. These receptors were taken from a human donor with Susac syndrome.

The gene calls are TRBV4-3 and TRBJ2-3, with D unclear. V lost 1 base to trimming and J lost 10 bases, with 12 bases between them. CDR1 is LGHNA, CDR2 YSLEER, per germline. The CDR3 extends over 13 amino acids. This chain's CDR3 is CASSQGVVDPQYF. The CDR3 bases are TGCGCCAGCAGCCAAGGGGTAGTTGATCCGCAGTATTTT.

The chain uses TRBV6-6 and TRBJ2-2; TRBD1 might be the D (5 bases). CDR3 length: 14 amino acids. V was pared by 7 bases and J by 6 bases, with 15 bases between. Germline CDR1 and CDR2: MNHNY and SVGAGI (reference sequence). In DNA, the CDR3 is TGTGCCAGCACTAGAAGGCAGGGTCCCGGGGAGCTGTTTTTT. Its protein is CASTRRQGPGELFF.

In its sample, this clonotype was seen once. The chain combines TRBV14 with TRBJ2-6; a weak D match, TRBD1 (6 bases). This CDR3 is 17 amino acids long. Trimming took off 1 base at V and 6 bases at J, with 16 bases between the two ends. Germline CDR1 reads SGHDN; CDR2 reads FVKESK. The CDR3 sequence: CASSQALTQGLANVLTF. The CDR3 DNA reads as TGTGCCAGCAGCCAAGCCCTCACTCAGGGGTTGGCCAACGTCCTGACTTTC.

The chain is built from TRBV6-5 and TRBJ1-5, with no clear D. The CDR3 has 16 residues. V was pared by 4 bases and J by 0 bases, with 13 bases between. Per germline, CDR1 MNHEY and CDR2 SVGAGI. CDR3 bases: TGTGCCAGCAGTTTCAGCTCAACATATAGCAATCAGCCCCAGCATTTT. Translated, it gives CASSFSSTYSNQPQHF.

This chain connects TRBV20-1 to TRBJ2-7; D ambiguous. This CDR3 contains 14 residues. Germline V gene sequence: CDR1 DFQATT, CDR2 SNEGSKA (reference sequence). Between the trimmed V and J ends, which lost 3 bases and 2 bases, there was a span of 14 bases. CDR3 coding DNA: TGCAGTGCTAGGCTTCATACCACAACCTACGAGCAGTACTTC. The encoded protein is CSARLHTTTYEQYF.

V and J are TRBV24-1 and TRBJ1-2, with 12 bases matching TRBD1. CDR1 is KGHDR and CDR2 is SFDVKD in the germline V gene. CDR3 size: 14 residues. Trimming removed 4 bases from V and 8 bases from J; junction bases left unmatched: 4. The CDR3 spells CATSDPGTGGGYTF. CDR3 bases: TGTGCCACCAGTGACCCCGGGACAGGGGGCGGCTACACCTTC.

The chain joins TRBV4-3 to TRBJ2-4; D perhaps matches TRBD1 (6 bases). Germline V CDR1 and CDR2: LGHNA, YSLEER. With 2 bases removed from V and 3 bases from J, the gap between germline ends came to 17 bases. This CDR3 spans 17 amino acids. As DNA, the CDR3 is TGCGCCAGCAGCCAAAACCCGTCAGGGGAAGGCAAAAACATTCAGTACTTC. Translation: CASSQNPSGEGKNIQYF.

V usage is TRBV15 and J usage is TRBJ2-1; D gene uncertain. Trimming stripped 1 base from V and 8 bases from J, with 9 bases between. Germline V lookup: CDR1 LNHNV, CDR2 YYDKDF (reference sequence). The length of the CDR3 is 13 residues. The CDR3 nucleotides read TGTGCCACCAGCAGAGCTATTTGGGATGAGCAGTTCTTC. Amino acids: CATSRAIWDEQFF. Looking up the rest from reference TRBV15 and TRBJ2-1 gives the full variable domain: DAMVIQNPRYQVTQFGKPVTLSCSQTLNHNVMYWYQQKSSQAPKLLFHYYDKDFNNEADTPDNFQSRRPNTSFCFLDIRSPGLGDTAMYLCATSRAIWDEQFFGPGTRLTVL.

The chain couples TRBV6-5 to TRBJ1-5; D is perhaps TRBD1 (6 bases). Germline V gene sequence: CDR1 MNHEY, CDR2 SVGAGI. CDR3 size: 13 residues. V lost 5 bases, J lost 3 bases, and 8 bases lay in between. CDR3 loop: CASSQGNNQPQHF. CDR3 sequence (DNA): TGTGCCAGCAGTCAGGGGAACAATCAGCCCCAGCATTTT.

The rearrangement uses TRBV20-1 and TRBJ2-3, with D perhaps given as TRBD1 or TRBD2 (5 bases each). The germline V gene encodes CDR1 DFQATT and CDR2 SNEGSKA (reference sequence). The V end lost 0 bases, the J end lost 2 bases, and 12 bases lay between the germline ends. This CDR3 has 15 amino acids. CDR3 bases: TGCAGTGCTAGAGATGCCGGGACGGACACAGATACGCAGTATTTT. Amino acid sequence: CSARDAGTDTDTQYF.

The chain has TRBV9 and TRBJ1-1; a weak D match, TRBD1 (6 bases). The CDR3 is 14 residues long. Trimming took 4 bases from V and 0 from J, leaving 10 bases between them. From germline, CDR1 is SGDLS and CDR2 YYNGEE. The CDR3 DNA follows: TGTGCCAGCAGCCAGGGGCAGCTGAACACTGAAGCTTTCTTT. Its protein is CASSQGQLNTEAFF.

The chain employs TRBV6-2 or TRBV6-3 and TRBJ2-5; a possible D gene is TRBD1 (6 bases). With 6 bases removed from V and 0 bases from J, the gap between germline ends came to 8 bases. This CDR3 spans 13 amino acids. The V gene's germline CDR1 is MNHEY and CDR2 SVGEGT. The CDR3 coding sequence is TGTGCCAGCAGCCAGGGGAACCAAGAGACCCAGTACTTC. It is translated as CASSQGNQETQYF.

J is TRBJ2-3 and V is TRBV4-1; 10 bases are a match to TRBD2. CDR1 is MGHRA, CDR2 YSYEKL, per germline. Trimming cost V 7 bases and J 4 bases; bases outside gene matches: 8. There are 15 residues in the CDR3. CDR3 protein: CASKESGGVADTQYF. Written as DNA, the CDR3 is TGCGCCAGCAAGGAAAGCGGGGGGGTAGCAGATACGCAGTATTTT.

The chain links TRBV2 to TRBJ1-1; D is undetermined. The CDR3 totals 12 residues. V was pared by 11 bases and J by 2 bases, with 12 bases between. Germline lookup yields CDR1 SNHLY and CDR2 FYNNEI. CDR3 nucleotide sequence: TGTGCCGACCGAAGGAGAAACACTGAAGCTTTCTTT. It codes for CADRRRNTEAFF.

The V call is TRBV4-3, the J call TRBJ2-4, with D tentatively TRBD2 (5 bases). Trimming took off 0 bases at V and 1 base at J, with 19 bases between the two ends. The CDR3 consists of 19 residues. Germline CDR1 is LGHNA and CDR2 is YSLEER. This CDR3 reads CASSQDGWASSNAKNIQYF. The CDR3 region has the DNA TGCGCCAGCAGCCAAGACGGTTGGGCTAGCTCAAATGCCAAAAACATTCAGTACTTC.

The V gene is TRBV2, the J gene TRBJ1-5; D not resolved. CDR1 and CDR2 (germline): SNHLY, FYNNEI. V lost 4 bases and J lost 0, with 7 bases in between. The length of the CDR3 is 14 residues. CDR3 region: CASSAEYSNQPQHF. The CDR3 DNA reads TGTGCCAGCAGTGCGGAGTATAGCAATCAGCCCCAGCATTTT.

The genes are TRBV29-1 and TRBJ2-5, with D possibly being TRBD2 (6 bases). Germline CDR1 and CDR2: SQVTM and ANQGSEA. Trimming took off 7 bases at V and 5 bases at J, with 17 bases between the two ends. The CDR3 has 13 amino acids. CDR3 residues: CSARVGGEETQYF. The CDR3 region has the DNA TGCAGCGCCCGAGTCGGGGGAGAGGAGACCCAGTACTTC.

V gene TRBV25-1 combines with J gene TRBJ1-2; D ambiguous. The germline gives CDR1 MGHDK, CDR2 SYGVNS. This CDR3 comprises 14 residues. V dropped 4 bases and J dropped 4 bases, with 13 bases sitting between them. The CDR3 spells CASSGGRGFYGYTF. The CDR3 DNA reads TGTGCCAGCAGTGGTGGTCGGGGTTTCTATGGCTACACCTTC.

V is TRBV28 and J is TRBJ1-5; TRBD1 matches 8 bases. The ends lost 5 bases at V and 7 bases at J; junction bases unmatched: 13. The germline CDR1 and CDR2 sequences are MDHEN and SYDVKM. There are 16 residues in the CDR3. This CDR3 reads CASSLGSGGIFQPQHF. The CDR3 DNA sequence: TGTGCCAGCAGTCTAGGCTCAGGGGGCATATTCCAGCCCCAGCATTTT.

The CDR3 DNA reads as TGCAGTGCTAGTACAGGGAACACTGAAGCTTTCTTT. Translating it yields CSASTGNTEAFF. The chain joins TRBV20-1 to TRBJ1-1; the D gene is possibly TRBD1 (5 bases). This CDR3 region has 12 residues. CDR1 is DFQATT and CDR2 is SNEGSKA in the germline V gene (reference sequence). V lost 3 bases, J lost 1 base, and 6 bases lay in between.

CDR3 coding DNA: TGTGCCAGCAGCCTCATGGGGCATCAGGGCACTGAAGCTTTCTTT. As protein: CASSLMGHQGTEAFF. The chain couples TRBV3-1 to TRBJ1-1; maybe TRBD1 (5 bases). This CDR3 is 15 amino acids long. With 4 bases removed from V and 4 bases from J, the gap between germline ends came to 16 bases. The germline CDR1 and CDR2 sequences are LGHDT and YNNKEL (reference sequence).

This clonotype came up once. A read error may account for a junction end that differs from germline. The chain recombines TRBV7-7 with TRBJ2-1; TRBD1 agrees at 8 bases. This CDR3 has 13 residues. Germline-derived CDR1 and CDR2 are SSHAT and FNYEAQ (reference sequence). This chain's CDR3 is CASSPDRGDEQFF. As DNA, the CDR3 is TGTGCTAGCAGCCCTGACAGGGGCGATGAGCAGTTCTTC.

CDR3 nucleotides: TGCAGTGCTAGTCGGCTAGCGGGGGCCTACAATAACTACGAGCAGTACTTC. This codes for CSASRLAGAYNNYEQYF. The rearrangement uses TRBV20-1 and TRBJ2-7; 10 bases line up with TRBD2. CDR3 length: 17 amino acids. Losses at the gene ends were 3 bases for V and 3 bases for J; bases not matched to a gene: 14. Germline V lookup: CDR1 DFQATT, CDR2 SNEGSKA (reference sequence).

The chain joins TRBV6-2 or TRBV6-3 to TRBJ2-5; D is uncertain. The CDR3 is 14 residues long. Trimming left V 6 bases short and J 5 bases short, with 16 bases between. The germline CDR1 and CDR2 sequences are MNHEY and SVGEGT. The CDR3 protein is CASSLLTISETQYF. The CDR3 bases are TGTGCCAGCAGCCTCCTTACGATCTCGGAGACCCAGTACTTC.

The chain combines TRBV4-2 with TRBJ1-1; D possibly corresponds to TRBD1 (6 bases). Trimming stripped 0 bases from V and 2 bases from J, with 13 bases between. The germline gives CDR1 LGHNA, CDR2 YNFKEQ. CDR3 length: 16 residues. The CDR3 loop reads CASSQDDRQANTEAFF. The CDR3 region has the DNA TGTGCCAGCAGCCAAGACGACAGGCAGGCAAACACTGAAGCTTTCTTT.

The chain joins TRBV7-2 to TRBJ1-5; 10 nucleotides align to TRBD1. CDR1 is SGHTA, CDR2 FQGNSA, per germline. This CDR3 is built from 15 residues. V gave up 5 bases and J gave up 3 bases; unmatched junction bases: 4. The CDR3 nucleotides read TGTGCCAGCAGCCGGGACAGGGGTAACAATCAGCCCCAGCATTTT. It codes for CASSRDRGNNQPQHF.

The V and J genes are TRBV13 and TRBJ2-3, with a tentative D call TRBD2 (6 bases). V lost 0 bases, J lost 2 bases, and 18 bases lay in between. CDR1 PRHDT and CDR2 FYEKMQ come from the germline V gene (reference sequence). CDR3 length: 18 residues. The CDR3 here is CASSLGGLTSSPTDTQYF. The CDR3 DNA follows: TGTGCCAGCAGCTTAGGGGGATTGACTAGTTCTCCCACAGATACGCAGTATTTT.

The CDR3 DNA sequence: TGTGCCAGCAGCAAGGGGGGGTCAGGTACGGGAGAGACCCAGTACTTC. Its protein product is CASSKGGSGTGETQYF. This rearrangement joins TRBV5-4 to TRBJ2-5; tentative D call: TRBD2 (7 bases). This CDR3 is built from 16 residues. V shed 4 bases and J shed 4 bases, with 20 bases lying between them. Germline V gives CDR1 SGHNT, CDR2 YYREEE (reference sequence).

V is TRBV9 and J is TRBJ2-7; 7 bases line up with TRBD1. J was trimmed by 0 bases and V by 4 bases; bases with no gene match: 4. Germline CDR1 reads SGDLS; CDR2 reads YYNGEE. This CDR3 has 14 amino acids. The CDR3 here is CASSLRDSSYEQYF. CDR3 coding DNA: TGTGCCAGCAGCCTCAGGGACAGCTCCTACGAGCAGTACTTC.